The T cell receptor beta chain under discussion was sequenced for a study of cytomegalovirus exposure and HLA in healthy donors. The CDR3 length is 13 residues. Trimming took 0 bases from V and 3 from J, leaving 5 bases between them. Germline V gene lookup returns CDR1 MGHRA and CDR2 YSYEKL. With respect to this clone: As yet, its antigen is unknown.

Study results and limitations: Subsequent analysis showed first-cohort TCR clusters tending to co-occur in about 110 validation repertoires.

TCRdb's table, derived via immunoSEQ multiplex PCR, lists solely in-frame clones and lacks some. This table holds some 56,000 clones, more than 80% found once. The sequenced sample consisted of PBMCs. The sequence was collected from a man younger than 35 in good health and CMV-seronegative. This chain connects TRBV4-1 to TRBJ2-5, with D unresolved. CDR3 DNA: TGCGCCAGCAGCCAAGATGCGGAAGAGACCCAGTACTTC. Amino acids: CASSQDAEETQYF.